The entry below describes one T cell receptor beta chain. The data originate from a study of blood T cell repertoires in COVID-19. In the study overall: The analysed material was cDNA or gDNA that came from T cells, B-cell-depleted T cells, or PBMCs.

The V segment lost 7 bases and the J segment 4 bases; nucleotides outside the gene matches: 9. The CDR3 sequence is 16 residues long. The V gene's germline CDR1 is SNHLY and CDR2 FYNNEI. Profiling relied on immunoSEQ multiplex PCR, and the TCRdb table lists in-frame clones only, not all of them. Of about 16,000 clones listed, around 80% were seen once; the top ten hold approximately 28%. What was sequenced was peripheral blood. The gene calls are TRBV2 and TRBJ2-3; TRBD2 matches at 12 bases. The source of this sequence is a woman in her 70s with active COVID-19. DNA for the CDR3: TGTGCCAGCAAGTTGCTAGCGGGAGGGCCAGCAGATACGCAGTATTTT. Translated: CASKLLAGGPADTQYF.